This T cell receptor (beta chain) came from a study of CD8 T cells in ankylosing spondylitis. TCRdb reprocessed the 5' RACE reads via MiXCR and lists one record per CDR3 protein. The data show under 300,000 distinct CDR3 sequences, with around 10% seen just once and 6% to 8.5% held by the top ten. The table lists this clonotype with many counts. Its antigen is unknown. Broader study findings: Disease-linked clones were found to be CD8+ and relatively rare in peripheral blood. Significantly higher representation of disease-linked clones was reported for matched ankylosing spondylitis synovial fluid. Blood from ankylosing spondylitis patients appeared to carry a characteristic roughly eight-variant TCR beta motif.

This TCR derives from a male donor with ankylosing spondylitis or in good health (not recorded which). What was sequenced was blood, either unsorted or a sorted T cell fraction (not recorded which).

CDR3 amino acids: CSANPGSTDTQYF. CDR3 DNA: TGCAGTGCCAACCCTGGAAGCACAGATACGCAGTATTTT. This chain uses TRBV20-1 with TRBJ2-3; D is unclear. The germline gives CDR1 DFQATT, CDR2 SNEGSKA (reference sequence). The CDR3 is 13 residues long. Trimming cost V 6 bases and J 0 bases, with 10 bases left between them.